The clone carrying this T cell receptor beta chain was observed a few times. The antigen remains unidentified. The CDR3 totals 13 residues. V lost 1 base and J 4 bases, leaving 5 bases between the germline ends. Germline values: CDR1 LNHDA, CDR2 SQIVND (reference sequence). The data are from a study of shared clonotypes between healthy human individuals. Study-level results: Relative to their counterparts shared across all four donors, non-shared clonotypes exhibited diminished generation probabilities. In general, naive subsets displayed greater estimated richness than memory subsets did.

The method was immunoSEQ multiplex PCR; TCRdb's version includes in-frame clones alone and lacks a portion of them. The sample consists of approximately 2,000,000 clones, under 95% of them appearing once. This sequence originates from a man between 18 and 35 years old in good health. Some clones in this sample may be carry-over from other donors' samples. The chain uses TRBV19 and TRBJ1-5, with D uncertain. Sample: naive CD4+ T cells from PBMCs. Subset of the sample: CD45RA+ positively selected. The CDR3 reads CASSIVINQPQHF. The CDR3 DNA follows: TGTGCCAGTAGTATAGTCATAAATCAGCCCCAGCATTTT.